A single T cell receptor (beta chain) is shown here with its context. This clone was counted only a few times. Which antigen it targets is not known. No much larger clonotype is one base removed from it; base qualities were not supplied. These data belong to a study of OX40 agonist ivuxolimab in advanced cancers. The study in broad terms: The costimulatory receptor OX40 (CD134) was targeted by ivuxolimab, a fully human IgG2 agonistic monoclonal antibody. Intravenous ivuxolimab was administered to patients every 2 weeks at six dose levels: 0.01, 0.1, 0.3, 1.5, 3 and 10 mg/kg. Of the approximately 50 patients in dose escalation, 19 had hepatocellular carcinoma, some 15 had melanoma, 9 had renal cell carcinoma and 9 had head and neck cancer. The dose-escalation cohort was over 70% male with a mean age of roughly 60 years, ranging from roughly 23 to 90. Prior anti-PD-1, anti-PD-L1 or anti-CTLA-4 therapy was permitted, and checkpoint inhibitors had been received by around 40% of dose-escalation patients. Partial responses occurred in three dose-escalation patients, of whom one had hepatocellular carcinoma and two had cutaneous melanoma. Peripheral TCRbeta sequencing was intended to test whether TCR sequence diversity was altered and clonal T-cell expansion was caused by ivuxolimab. The paper covers the monotherapy dose-escalation part of the phase I ivuxolimab trial, which included N ≈ 54 patients. Paper-wide results and their limitations: Low levels of normalized T-cell clonal expansion were also seen in some patients who did not respond. The antigen specificity of the clonally expanded peripheral T cells was not determined. In the 0.1-3.0 mg/kg groups, partial responders were among the patients with the lowest normalized peripheral clonal expansion, particularly in CD8+ T cells. Clonal expansion of both CD4+ and CD8+ blood T cells was observed from baseline to week 6 at doses 0.1 to 3.0 mg/kg. After ivuxolimab, more expanded clones were found on average in CD8+ T cells than in CD4+ T cells.

V loses 3 bases at its end and J loses 1 base; junction bases beyond the gene matches: 4. CDR1 LGHNA and CDR2 YNFKEQ are derived from the germline V gene. From the cysteine through the phenylalanine, the CDR3 covers 15 amino acids. Solely the CDR3 DNA is kept, with 45 bases framed from the first base. To sequence the TCRbeta CDR3 region, genomic DNA was isolated from the sorted cells. The immunoSEQ Assay was used for sequencing of TCRbeta CDR3 regions. Imported from immuneACCESS, the table was reduced by TCRdb to in-frame sequences with V and J called. These copies leave out some clones; in studies compared against another copy, an unresolved V gene accounts for under half, and the cause of the remainder is not known. In this sample the table shows around 72,000 clones, roughly 90% of which occur a single time. The ten largest account for 2% to 2.5% of the sample. The trial excluded patients who had a history of autoimmune disease or who were on systemic immunosuppression. Peripheral blood for TCR sequencing was drawn from every dose cohort at baseline, at cycle 4 day 1 and at cycle 7 day 1. The samples were drawn from a first-in-human, open-label, multicenter phase I dose-escalation trial of ivuxolimab. Adults with locally advanced or metastatic head and neck squamous cell, hepatocellular, melanoma or renal cell carcinoma were enrolled in the trial. Before TCR sequencing, CD4+ T cells and CD8+ T cells from peripheral blood were sorted into separate populations.

Sequencing was performed on CD4+ or CD8+ T cells sorted from blood, taken in a trial of the OX40 agonist ivuxolimab. The clonotype originates from an adult with an advanced solid tumor such as melanoma, head and neck, liver or kidney cancer. This sequence uses TRBV4-2 and TRBJ1-2, with 8 bases aligning to TRBD1. The CDR3 loop reads CASSQRQGSNYGYTF. The bases are TGTGCCAGCAGCCAGCGACAGGGGAGTAACTATGGCTACACCTTC.